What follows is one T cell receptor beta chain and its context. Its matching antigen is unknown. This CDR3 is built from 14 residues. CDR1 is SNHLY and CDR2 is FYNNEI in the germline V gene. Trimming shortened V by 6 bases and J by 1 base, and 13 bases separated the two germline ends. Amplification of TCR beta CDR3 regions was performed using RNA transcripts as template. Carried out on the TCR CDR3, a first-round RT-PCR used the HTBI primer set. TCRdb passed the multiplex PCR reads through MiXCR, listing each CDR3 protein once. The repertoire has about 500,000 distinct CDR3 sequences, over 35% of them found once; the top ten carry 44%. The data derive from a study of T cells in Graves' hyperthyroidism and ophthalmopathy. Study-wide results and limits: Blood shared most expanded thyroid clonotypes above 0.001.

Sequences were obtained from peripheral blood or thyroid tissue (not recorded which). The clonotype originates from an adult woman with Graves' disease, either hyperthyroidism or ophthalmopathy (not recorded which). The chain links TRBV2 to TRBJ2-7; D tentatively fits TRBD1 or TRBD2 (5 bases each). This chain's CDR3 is CASRGLGVSYEQYF. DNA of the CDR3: TGTGCCAGCAGGGGCTTGGGGGTATCCTACGAGCAGTACTTC.